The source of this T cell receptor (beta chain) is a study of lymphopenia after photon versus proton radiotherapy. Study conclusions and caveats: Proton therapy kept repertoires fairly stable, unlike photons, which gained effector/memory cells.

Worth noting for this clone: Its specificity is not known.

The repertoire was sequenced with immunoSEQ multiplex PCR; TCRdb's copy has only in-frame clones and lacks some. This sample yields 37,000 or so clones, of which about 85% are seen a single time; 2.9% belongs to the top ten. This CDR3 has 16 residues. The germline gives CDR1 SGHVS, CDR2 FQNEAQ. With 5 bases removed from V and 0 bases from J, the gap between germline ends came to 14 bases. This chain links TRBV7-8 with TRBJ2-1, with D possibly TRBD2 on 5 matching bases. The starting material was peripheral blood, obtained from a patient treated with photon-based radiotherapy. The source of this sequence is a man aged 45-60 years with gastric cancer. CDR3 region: CASSPTTLNSYNEQFF. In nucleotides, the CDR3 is TGTGCCAGCAGCCCGACTACCTTAAACTCCTACAATGAGCAGTTCTTC.